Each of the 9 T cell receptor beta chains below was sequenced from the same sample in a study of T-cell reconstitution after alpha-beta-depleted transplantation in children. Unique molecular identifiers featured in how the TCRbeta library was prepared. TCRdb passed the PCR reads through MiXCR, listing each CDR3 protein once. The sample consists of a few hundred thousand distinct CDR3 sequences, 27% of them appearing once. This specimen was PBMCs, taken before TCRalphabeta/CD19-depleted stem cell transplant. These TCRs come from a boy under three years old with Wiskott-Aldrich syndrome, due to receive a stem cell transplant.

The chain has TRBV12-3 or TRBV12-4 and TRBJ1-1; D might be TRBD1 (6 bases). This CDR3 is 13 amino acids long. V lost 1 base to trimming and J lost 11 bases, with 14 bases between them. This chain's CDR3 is CASSLGTAGVAFF. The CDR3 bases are TGTGCCAGCAGTTTAGGAACGGCAGGGGTTGCTTTCTTT.

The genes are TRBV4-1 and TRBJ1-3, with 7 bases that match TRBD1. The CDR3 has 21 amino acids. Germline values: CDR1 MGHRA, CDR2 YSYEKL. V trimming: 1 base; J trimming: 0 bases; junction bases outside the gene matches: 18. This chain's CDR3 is CASSQGALPGQWVTSGNTIYF. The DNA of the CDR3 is TGCGCCAGCAGCCAAGGGGCCCTCCCGGGACAGTGGGTGACCTCTGGAAACACCATATATTTT.

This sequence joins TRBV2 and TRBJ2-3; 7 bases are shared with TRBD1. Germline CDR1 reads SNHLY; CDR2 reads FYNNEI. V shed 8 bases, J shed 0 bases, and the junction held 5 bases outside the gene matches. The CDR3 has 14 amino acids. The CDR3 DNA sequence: TGTGCCAGCGAAGGACAGGCTAGCACAGATACGCAGTATTTT. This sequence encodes CASEGQASTDTQYF.

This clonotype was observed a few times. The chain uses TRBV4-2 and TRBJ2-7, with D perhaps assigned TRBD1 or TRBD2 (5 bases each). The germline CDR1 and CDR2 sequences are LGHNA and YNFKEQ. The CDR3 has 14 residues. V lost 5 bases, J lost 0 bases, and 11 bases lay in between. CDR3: CASSFTRGSYEQYF. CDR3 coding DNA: TGTGCCAGCAGCTTTACGAGGGGCTCCTACGAGCAGTACTTC.

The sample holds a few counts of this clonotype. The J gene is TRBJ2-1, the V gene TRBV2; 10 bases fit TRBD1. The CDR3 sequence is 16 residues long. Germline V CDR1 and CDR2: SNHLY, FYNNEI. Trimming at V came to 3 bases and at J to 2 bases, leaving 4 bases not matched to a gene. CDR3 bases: TGTGCCAGCAGTGATGTGGGACAGGGGACCTACAATGAGCAGTTCTTC. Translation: CASSDVGQGTYNEQFF.

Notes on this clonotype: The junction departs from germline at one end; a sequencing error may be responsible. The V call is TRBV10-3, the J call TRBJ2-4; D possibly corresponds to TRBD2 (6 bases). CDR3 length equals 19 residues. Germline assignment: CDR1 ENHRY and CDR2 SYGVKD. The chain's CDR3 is CAISESFSWGTGAENIQYF. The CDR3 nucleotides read TGTGCCATCAGTGAGTCGTTTTCGTGGGGGACGGGAGCCGAAAACATTCAGTACTTC.

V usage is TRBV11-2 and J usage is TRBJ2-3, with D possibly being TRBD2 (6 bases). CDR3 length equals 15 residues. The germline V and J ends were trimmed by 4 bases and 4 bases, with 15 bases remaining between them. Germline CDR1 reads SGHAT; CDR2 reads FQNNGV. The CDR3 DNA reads TGTGCCAGCAGCTCCGGAAGGAGGGAGCCAGATACGCAGTATTTT. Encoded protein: CASSSGRREPDTQYF.

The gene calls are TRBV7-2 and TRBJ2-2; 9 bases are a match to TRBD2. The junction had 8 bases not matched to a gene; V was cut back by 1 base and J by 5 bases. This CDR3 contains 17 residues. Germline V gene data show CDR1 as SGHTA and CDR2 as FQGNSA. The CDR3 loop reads CASSLVTSGDGTGELFF. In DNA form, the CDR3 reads TGTGCCAGCAGCTTAGTGACTAGCGGAGACGGGACCGGGGAGCTGTTTTTT.

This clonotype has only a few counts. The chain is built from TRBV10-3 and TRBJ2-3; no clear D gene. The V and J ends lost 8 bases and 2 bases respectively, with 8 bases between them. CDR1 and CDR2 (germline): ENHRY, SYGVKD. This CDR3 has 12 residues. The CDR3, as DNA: TGTGCCATCTCCGACAACACAGATACGCAGTATTTT. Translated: CAISDNTDTQYF.